The 31 T cell receptor beta chains reported below all come from one sample, sequenced in a study of spatial heterogeneity in lung cancer. Indicated time point: sample taken at primary tumor resection. TCRdb re-derived calls from the 5' RACE reads in MiXCR, one entry per CDR3 protein. The sample records roughly 3,000 distinct CDR3 sequences, around 6% being singletons. Study-level findings and limits: Higher tumor mutation counts went along with higher counts of expanded intratumoral alpha and beta TCRs.

Antigen specificity for these receptors is unknown. Sequencing used lung tumor tissue, obtained at surgery. The source is a male donor with early-stage non-small cell lung cancer.

This clonotype has ten or more counts. Within a library made for alpha chains, this beta chain is off target, and its count is uninformative. The gene calls are TRBV9 and TRBJ2-1; the match to TRBD2 covers 14 bases. The V and J ends lost 4 bases and 5 bases, in that order; junction bases with no gene match: 2. Looked up from germline, CDR1 is SGDLS and CDR2 is YYNGEE. This CDR3 spans 15 amino acids. The chain's CDR3 is CASSKGLAGDNEQFF. The DNA of the CDR3 is TGTGCCAGCAGCAAGGGACTAGCGGGGGACAATGAGCAGTTCTTC.

This clonotype was observed a few times. As an off-target read in a library built for alpha chains, this beta chain has a frequency of little significance. The chain couples TRBV28 to TRBJ2-3; 9 bases line up with TRBD2. The V segment lost 7 bases and the J segment 5 bases; nucleotides outside the gene matches: 19. The CDR3 totals 18 residues. Germline V gene lookup returns CDR1 MDHEN and CDR2 SYDVKM. In nucleotides, the CDR3 is TGTGCCAGCACGTCTAGCGGGGCGCAAGCCGCCAGAGAAGATACGCAGTATTTT. It specifies CASTSSGAQAAREDTQYF. The variable domain in full, completed from reference TRBV28 and TRBJ2-3, reads DVKVTQSSRYLVKRTGEKVFLECVQDMDHENMFWYRQDPGLGLRLIYFSYDVKMKEKGDIPEGYSVSREKKERFSLILESASTNQTSMYLCASTSSGAQAAREDTQYFGPGTRLTVL.

This clonotype is medium-sized in the sample. The library was designed around alpha chains, so this beta chain is a stray read whose abundance carries little weight. The rearrangement links TRBV5-4 to TRBJ2-5, with a possible D match to TRBD2 (7 bases). Germline loops: CDR1 SGHNT, CDR2 YYREEE (reference sequence). The CDR3 spans 13 residues. The V and J ends lost 2 bases and 6 bases respectively, with 11 bases between them. CDR3 protein: CASSLEGGKTQYF. CDR3 nucleotides: TGTGCCAGCAGCTTAGAGGGGGGGAAGACCCAGTACTTC. The whole variable domain, remainder taken from reference TRBV5-4 and TRBJ2-5, is ETGVTQSPTHLIKTRGQQVTLRCSSQSGHNTVSWYQQALGQGPQFIFQYYREEENGRGNFPPRFSGLQFPNYSSELNVNALELDDSALYLCASSLEGGKTQYFGPGTRLLVL.

This clonotype ranks as medium-sized (0.01 to 0.1%). This beta chain is an off-target read within a library intended for alpha chains, so its frequency means little. The rearrangement uses TRBV11-2 and TRBJ1-6; D call uncertain. Germline values: CDR1 SGHAT, CDR2 FQNNGV. Trimming removed 2 bases from V and 9 bases from J, with 8 bases in between. This CDR3 region has 13 residues. The CDR3 is CASSLTLGSPLHF. The CDR3 DNA sequence: TGTGCCAGCAGCTTAACCTTGGGTTCACCCCTCCACTTT.

A note on this clonotype: Within a library made for alpha chains, this beta chain is off target, and its count is uninformative. This chain links TRBV15 with TRBJ1-6; D is unclear. V lost 1 base and J lost 6, with 13 bases in between. Germline V CDR1 and CDR2: LNHNV, YYDKDF (reference sequence). The CDR3 has 16 amino acids. Here the CDR3 reads CATSRVRASVNSPLHF. CDR3 nucleotides: TGTGCCACCAGCAGAGTCCGGGCTTCAGTTAATTCACCCCTCCACTTT.

This clonotype is medium-sized within its sample. As an off-target read in a library built for alpha chains, this beta chain has a frequency of little significance. The rearrangement joins TRBV7-9 to TRBJ2-2; tentative D call: TRBD2 (5 bases). Looked up from germline, CDR1 is SEHNR and CDR2 is FQNEAQ (reference sequence). V lost 5 bases and J 6 bases, leaving 13 bases between the germline ends. The CDR3 contains 14 residues. Written as DNA, the CDR3 is TGTGCCAGCAGCCCAACTAGTGCAGCCGGGGAGCTGTTTTTT. It codes for CASSPTSAAGELFF.

In this sample, this clonotype is medium-sized (0.01 to 0.1%). This beta chain turned up in a library designed for alpha chains; as an off-target read, its abundance says little. The genes are TRBV28 and TRBJ1-5; 9 positions match TRBD1. In germline, CDR1 is MDHEN, CDR2 SYDVKM. CDR3 length equals 17 residues. V lost 2 bases and J lost 7; bases outside the gene matches: 12. The CDR3 DNA is TGTGCCAGCAGTTTAGGGGGACAGGGCGCCCGTGGGCAGCCCCAGCATTTT. Protein: CASSLGGQGARGQPQHF.

By its share, this clonotype is medium-sized (0.01 to 0.1%). Relative to the germline gene, one junction end is altered; a read error may explain this. The library was built for alpha chains, so this beta chain is an off-target read and its size means little. The chain joins TRBV20-1 to TRBJ2-7; possibly TRBD1 for D (7 bases). The CDR3 sequence is 16 residues long. Germline CDR1 DFQATT, CDR2 SNEGSKA (reference sequence). The CDR3 spells CSARVQEGALSDEQYF. The CDR3 region has the DNA TGCAGTGCCCGCGTACAGGAGGGGGCTCTCTCCGACGAGCAGTACTTC.

By share of the sample, this clonotype is medium-sized (0.01 to 0.1%). This beta chain lies outside the target of a library built for alpha chains; its clone size means little. The J gene is TRBJ1-6, the V gene TRBV20-1; a weak D match, TRBD1 (5 bases). The germline V and J ends were trimmed by 0 bases and 6 bases, with 12 bases remaining between them. The CDR3 sequence is 15 residues long. Germline V gene data show CDR1 as DFQATT and CDR2 as SNEGSKA (reference sequence). As DNA, the CDR3 is TGCAGTGCTAGAGATGGAAACGGGGGTAATTCACCCCTCCACTTT. This codes for CSARDGNGGNSPLHF.

This clonotype was counted at least ten times. This beta chain lies outside the target of a library built for alpha chains; its clone size means little. This chain links TRBV28 with TRBJ2-7; 9 bases align to TRBD1. The CDR3 runs to 14 residues. Trimming removed 6 bases from V and 3 bases from J; junction bases left unmatched: 6. Germline V gives CDR1 MDHEN, CDR2 SYDVKM. This CDR3 is CASRGQGRSYEQYF. CDR3 in DNA: TGTGCCAGCAGGGGACAGGGTCGCAGCTACGAGCAGTACTTC.

By sample fraction, this clonotype is medium-sized. This beta chain slipped into a library made for alpha chains as a stray read, so its size is not meaningful. The chain recombines TRBV29-1 with TRBJ1-2; maybe TRBD1 (5 bases). The CDR3 has 14 residues. V shed 4 bases and J shed 4 bases, with 16 bases lying between them. From germline, CDR1 is SQVTM and CDR2 ANQGSEA. CDR3 coding DNA: TGCAGCGTTGTCTGGGGGGACCGGAGCTATGGCTACACCTTC. This sequence encodes CSVVWGDRSYGYTF.

This clonotype was counted many times. Little can be read into the size of this beta chain, an off-target read in a library designed for alpha chains. J is TRBJ1-5 and V is TRBV2; no clear D. The CDR3 covers 13 residues. V was shortened by 3 bases and J by 0 bases, with 3 bases between the two germline ends. Germline CDR1 SNHLY, CDR2 FYNNEI. CDR3 amino acids: CASSEYSNQPQHF. The CDR3 nucleotides read TGTGCCAGCAGTGAGTATAGCAATCAGCCCCAGCATTTT.

In its sample, this clonotype is medium-sized. A library prepared for alpha chains yielded this beta chain as an off-target read; its size is of little meaning. The chain employs TRBV28 and TRBJ2-6; D is uncertain. Germline CDR1 MDHEN, CDR2 SYDVKM. CDR3 size: 15 residues. V shed 3 bases and J shed 2 bases, with 8 bases lying between them. The CDR3 loop is CASSFVGAGANVLTF. CDR3 coding DNA: TGTGCCAGCAGTTTTGTCGGCGCTGGGGCCAACGTCCTGACTTTC.

This clonotype is medium-sized in the sample. Since the library was made to target alpha chains, this beta chain is a stray read and its abundance is not meaningful. The chain recombines TRBV6-2 or TRBV6-3 with TRBJ2-3; D might be TRBD2 (6 bases). The length of the CDR3 is 16 residues. Trimming stripped 0 bases from V and 8 bases from J, with 18 bases between. Looked up from germline, CDR1 is MNHEY and CDR2 is SVGEGT. The CDR3 here is CASSYSPGGPTGTQYF. The CDR3 DNA reads TGTGCCAGCAGTTACTCACCCGGGGGACCCACTGGTACGCAGTATTTT.

This clonotype ranks as medium-sized (0.01 to 0.1%). This beta chain lies outside the target of a library built for alpha chains; its clone size means little. The V and J genes are TRBV19 and TRBJ2-5, with 10 bases that match TRBD2. Germline-derived CDR1 and CDR2 are LNHDA and SQIVND (reference sequence). CDR3 length: 16 amino acids. With V trimmed by 1 base and J by 4 bases, 6 bases remained unmatched. The CDR3 nucleotides are TGTGCCAGTAGTATAGGTTCTAGCGGGAGAGGAGAGACCCAGTACTTC. The encoded protein is CASSIGSSGRGETQYF.

This clonotype is categorized as medium-sized (0.01 to 0.1%). Within a library made for alpha chains, this beta chain is off target, and its count is uninformative. Here the CDR3 reads CASSANTGPPYEQYF. The CDR3 DNA is TGTGCCAGCAGCGCAAATACAGGGCCACCCTACGAGCAGTACTTC. The chain links TRBV11-3 to TRBJ2-7; D is possibly TRBD1 (6 bases). This CDR3 contains 15 residues. CDR1 and CDR2 (germline): SGHNT, YENEEA. V lost 5 bases, J lost 2 bases, and 16 bases lay in between.

By sample share, this clonotype is medium-sized. Because the library targeted alpha chains, this beta chain is an off-target read whose size means little. The chain is built from TRBV28 and TRBJ2-5; a weak D match, TRBD2 (5 bases). V was shortened by 5 bases and J by 5 bases, with 12 bases between the two germline ends. Germline V lookup: CDR1 MDHEN, CDR2 SYDVKM. The CDR3 contains 13 residues. CDR3 coding DNA: TGTGCCAGCAGTCCAAGAAGGAGGGAGACCCAGTACTTC. Protein product: CASSPRRRETQYF.

By share, this clonotype ranks as medium-sized. The library was built for alpha chains, so this beta chain is an off-target read and its size means little. The chain combines TRBV6-1 with TRBJ2-6; D could derive from TRBD1 or TRBD2 (5 bases each). This CDR3 has 15 residues. Looked up from germline, CDR1 is MNHNS and CDR2 is SASEGT. V lost 6 bases and J 2 bases, leaving 11 bases between the germline ends. The CDR3 reads CASRGETAGANVLTF. CDR3 nucleotide sequence: TGTGCCAGCAGGGGGGAGACAGCTGGGGCCAACGTCCTGACTTTC.

This clonotype was counted at least ten times. A library prepared for alpha chains yielded this beta chain as an off-target read; its size is of little meaning. This chain connects TRBV6-2 or TRBV6-3 to TRBJ1-5; D is undetermined. The CDR3 spans 12 residues. Germline assignment: CDR1 MNHEY and CDR2 SVGEGT. The ends were cut back, 2 bases at V and 3 bases at J, with 2 bases in the middle. CDR3 sequence reads: CASSYDNQPQHF. The CDR3 nucleotides are TGTGCCAGCAGTTACGACAATCAGCCCCAGCATTTT.

By frequency in the sample, this clonotype is medium-sized. This beta chain appears as a stray read in a library generated for alpha chains; its size is not informative. The chain couples TRBV5-1 to TRBJ2-3; 12 nucleotides agree with TRBD2. CDR1 SGHRS and CDR2 YFSETQ come from the germline V gene. J gave up 2 bases and V 6 bases, and 7 bases lay outside the gene matches. CDR3 size: 16 residues. The chain's CDR3 is CASTRLAGATTDTQYF. The CDR3, as DNA: TGCGCCAGCACCCGACTAGCGGGGGCCACCACAGATACGCAGTATTTT.

This clonotype is classed as medium-sized. This beta chain came through as a stray read in a library set up for alpha chains, and its size says little. The CDR3 sequence: CASTSGPRLFF. The CDR3 coding sequence is TGTGCCAGCACCTCCGGCCCTCGGCTGTTTTTT. The rearrangement links TRBV6-2 or TRBV6-3 to TRBJ1-4; the D is unclear. Germline CDR1 is MNHEY and CDR2 is SVGEGT. The ends were cut back, 7 bases at V and 14 bases at J, with 14 bases in the middle. The CDR3 covers 11 residues.

This clonotype has more than one count but fewer than ten. This beta chain was picked up by a library intended for alpha chains and is off target, so its count carries little meaning. CDR3 protein: CASSSMDGTGNEQYF. CDR3 bases: TGTGCCAGCAGCTCAATGGACGGGACAGGGAACGAGCAGTACTTC. J is TRBJ2-7 and V is TRBV7-9; 9 positions agree with TRBD1. With 4 bases clipped from V and 5 bases from J, the junction kept 9 bases outside the gene matches. Germline V lookup: CDR1 SEHNR, CDR2 FQNEAQ (reference sequence). The CDR3 is made up of 15 amino acids.

This clonotype is judged medium-sized. The library was designed around alpha chains, so this beta chain is a stray read whose abundance carries little weight. Written as DNA, the CDR3 is TGTGCCAGCAGTTCCTCGGGGACTAGTCTCTCCTACGAGCAGTACTTC. Translating it yields CASSSSGTSLSYEQYF. The chain is built from TRBV27 and TRBJ2-7; 8 bases are a match to TRBD2. CDR1 is MNHEY, CDR2 SMNVEV, per germline (reference sequence). There are 16 residues in the CDR3. Losses at the gene ends were 4 bases for V and 0 bases for J; bases not matched to a gene: 8.

This clonotype is medium-sized within its sample. Since the library was made to target alpha chains, this beta chain is a stray read and its abundance is not meaningful. V usage is TRBV7-9 and J usage is TRBJ2-7, with a weak D call TRBD1 (6 bases). This CDR3 is built from 13 residues. Germline V gene sequence: CDR1 SEHNR, CDR2 FQNEAQ (reference sequence). V was trimmed by 3 bases and J by 6 bases, leaving 12 bases between them. The CDR3 bases are TGTGCCAGCAGCTTTGCACAGGGTAGCGAGCAGTACTTC. Translation gives CASSFAQGSEQYF.

In this sample, this clonotype turned up a few times. The library was built for alpha chains, so this beta chain is an off-target read and its size means little. The chain combines TRBV15 with TRBJ2-3; 9 bases are a match to TRBD2. V trimming: 0 bases; J trimming: 5 bases; junction bases outside the gene matches: 9. The CDR3 spans 17 residues. Germline V gene sequence: CDR1 LNHNV, CDR2 YYDKDF (reference sequence). The CDR3 region has the DNA TGTGCCACCAGCAGAGATAGCGGGGGCACCCAGGGAGATACGCAGTATTTT. Its protein is CATSRDSGGTQGDTQYF.

This clonotype is medium-sized (0.01 to 0.1%). Since it is a stray read in a library aimed at alpha chains, this beta chain has a size that is not meaningful. This chain links TRBV29-1 with TRBJ2-7, with a possible D match to TRBD1 (5 bases). The germline V and J ends were trimmed by 4 bases and 7 bases, with 11 bases remaining between them. Germline lookup yields CDR1 SQVTM and CDR2 ANQGSEA. The CDR3 covers 11 residues. CDR3 residues: CSVGAGYEQYF. The CDR3 DNA follows: TGCAGCGTTGGCGCAGGGTATGAGCAGTACTTC.

By sample fraction, this clonotype is medium-sized. The size of this beta chain means little, since it is a stray read in a library made for alpha chains. The chain couples TRBV7-2 to TRBJ2-7; no definite D call. V gave up 1 base and J gave up 2 bases, with 9 bases separating them. The CDR3 contains 14 residues. Germline-derived CDR1 and CDR2 are SGHTA and FQGNSA. The CDR3 bases are TGTGCCAGCAGCTTAGTAGTGATCCCCTACGAGCAGTACTTC. It is translated as CASSLVVIPYEQYF. The variable domain in full, completed from reference TRBV7-2 and TRBJ2-7, reads GAGVSQSPSNKVTEKGKDVELRCDPISGHTALYWYRQSLGQGLEFLIYFQGNSAPDKSGLPSDRFSAERTGGSVSTLTIQRTQQEDSAVYLCASSLVVIPYEQYFGPGTRLTVT.

This clonotype counts as medium-sized. This beta chain is a stray read from a library made for alpha chains; its abundance is not meaningful. V usage is TRBV7-2 and J usage is TRBJ2-3; 12 positions agree with TRBD2. The CDR3 totals 16 residues. V was pared by 4 bases and J by 2 bases, with 4 bases of the junction left unmatched. CDR1 and CDR2 from the germline V gene are SGHTA and FQGNSA. CDR3 residues: CASSSTSGGPTDTQYF. In nucleotides, the CDR3 is TGTGCCAGCAGCTCGACTAGCGGGGGCCCCACAGATACGCAGTATTTT.

The sample holds many counts of this clonotype. This beta chain appears as a stray read in a library generated for alpha chains; its size is not informative. V is TRBV4-3 and J is TRBJ2-2; 9 nucleotides agree with TRBD2. Germline loops: CDR1 LGHNA, CDR2 YSLEER. V gave up 2 bases and J gave up 2 bases; unmatched junction bases: 9. The CDR3 totals 18 residues. The CDR3 is CASSQSSTGLANTGELFF. In nucleotides, the CDR3 is TGCGCCAGCAGCCAATCCTCCACGGGACTAGCAAACACCGGGGAGCTGTTTTTT.

This clonotype is classed as medium-sized. This beta chain slipped into a library made for alpha chains as a stray read, so its size is not meaningful. The gene calls are TRBV20-1 and TRBJ2-1; TRBD2 matches 7 bases. The CDR3 extends over 13 amino acids. V shed 4 bases, J shed 4 bases, and the junction held 4 bases outside the gene matches. Germline lookup yields CDR1 DFQATT and CDR2 SNEGSKA (reference sequence). The CDR3: CSATGTKYNEQFF. CDR3 sequence (DNA): TGCAGTGCTACCGGGACTAAGTACAATGAGCAGTTCTTC.

This clonotype has a count of ten or more. The library was designed around alpha chains, so this beta chain is a stray read whose abundance carries little weight. The chain links TRBV12-3 or TRBV12-4 to TRBJ2-2; perhaps TRBD1 as D (6 bases). The V end was cut by 5 bases, the J end by 1 base, with 11 bases between. The CDR3 runs to 15 residues. In DNA, the CDR3 is TGTGCCAGCAGTGTACAGGGAATGAACACCGGGGAGCTGTTTTTT. It encodes CASSVQGMNTGELFF.